These T cell receptor beta chains were read from a single sample in a study of beta chain features in type 1 diabetes. TCRdb's table, derived via immunoSEQ multiplex PCR, lists solely in-frame clones and lacks some. The table lists some 350,000 clones, around a tenth of them singletons. Material for sequencing was central memory CD4+ T cells from blood. The receptors stem from a man aged 30 to 45 with type 1 diabetes. The CDR3 runs from the conserved cysteine through the conserved F or W. A D gene is named only where the DNA matches it firmly. Size values are once, few and many counts, or a class for expanded clones, and some rows have none.

CDR3 DNA	CDR3 protein	V gene	J gene	clone size	D gene
TGTGCCAGCATCGACAGGAACGCCGGGGAGCTGTTTTTT	CASIDRNAGELFF	TRBV27	TRBJ2-2	.	.
TGTGCCAGCAGTCTACAGGGTATCTCTGGAAACACCATATATTTT	CASSLQGISGNTIYF	TRBV2	TRBJ1-3	few	.
TGCGCCAGCAGCTTGAGCGGGAGTACGGCCGGGGAGCTGTTTTTT	CASSLSGSTAGELFF	TRBV5-1	TRBJ2-2	.	TRBD2
TGTGCCAGTATTGAGGGAGGCAGATGGACCGGGGAGCTGTTTTTT	CASIEGGRWTGELFF	TRBV19	TRBJ2-2	.	.
TGTGCCAGCAATCGGCTCAGCTCCTACAATGAGCAGTTCTTC	CASNRLSSYNEQFF	TRBV6-5	TRBJ2-1	.	.
TGCAGCGTTGGGCAGGGTAGTGAAAAACTGTTTTTT	CSVGQGSEKLFF	TRBV29-1	TRBJ1-4	.	.
TGTGCCAGCAGCTTGAACGGCTGGACTAGCGGGGAAAAGGAAGATACGCAGTATTTT	CASSLNGWTSGEKEDTQYF	TRBV7-3	TRBJ2-3	few	TRBD2
TGTGCCAGCTCCTCGACGCGACCCAAACAGGGGGCCTCCCTCTACAATGAGCAGTTCTTC	CASSSTRPKQGASLYNEQFF	TRBV18	TRBJ2-1	few	TRBD1
TGTGCCAGCAGCCTGACAGGAGCTGATAATCAGCCCCAGCATTTT	CASSLTGADNQPQHF	TRBV6-5	TRBJ1-5	few	.
TGTGCCAGCAGCTATGACAGCTTTGGCTACACCTTC	CASSYDSFGYTF	TRBV6-1	TRBJ1-2	few	.
TGTGCCAGCAGCCCGGGGTGGTTCGCCGCTACGCAGTATTTT	CASSPGWFAATQYF	TRBV7-9	TRBJ2-3	few	.
TGTGCCAGCAGTTACTTAGGTGGCAGGGGCCTTCTAGAGTACTTC	CASSYLGGRGLLEYF	TRBV6-5	TRBJ2-7	.	.
TGTGCCAGCAGCCATGCGGGAGGACACGCAGATACGCAGTATTTT	CASSHAGGHADTQYF	TRBV7-2	TRBJ2-3	few	TRBD2
TGTGCCAGCTCACCAAGATGGGACCGAACCTACGAGCAGTACTTC	CASSPRWDRTYEQYF	TRBV18	TRBJ2-7	.	.
TGCGCCAGCAGCTCACGGGACCCTCAAGAGACCCAGTACTTC	CASSSRDPQETQYF	TRBV5-1	TRBJ2-5	.	.
TGTGCCAGCAGCCGGTCTAGCGGGAGGGCCATGGCTGGGGAGCTGTTTTTT	CASSRSSGRAMAGELFF	TRBV6-4	TRBJ2-2	few	TRBD2
TGTGCCAGCAGCCCCCGACAGGGGAGGGGCACTGAAGCTTTCTTT	CASSPRQGRGTEAFF	TRBV11-2	TRBJ1-1	few	TRBD1
TGTGCCAGCAGTCTGGGACCGCGAGCTTTCTTT	CASSLGPRAFF	TRBV28	TRBJ1-1	few	.
TGTGCCAGAAGCCTCCCGTGGATGGCCAAAAACATTCAGTACTTC	CARSLPWMAKNIQYF	TRBV5-3	TRBJ2-4	few	.
TGTGCCAGCAGCTTGGATGAACAAGAGACCCAGTACTTC	CASSLDEQETQYF	TRBV5-6	TRBJ2-5	.	.
TGTGCCAGCAGCCCTGTGTCTGGGGCCAACGTCCTGACTTTC	CASSPVSGANVLTF	TRBV11-1	TRBJ2-6	.	.
TGTGCCAGCAGCGCGGAGGGAGGGGGCAAGTACTTC	CASSAEGGGKYF	TRBV9	TRBJ2-5	.	.
TGTGCCAGCTCGTCCCAGCCGGGACAGGGTGGCGAGCAGTACTTC	CASSSQPGQGGEQYF	TRBV18	TRBJ2-7	many	TRBD1
TGCAGCGTGCTCAGGGGTGGGGGTAATACGCAGTATTTT	CSVLRGGGNTQYF	TRBV29-1	TRBJ2-3	few	.
TGTGCCAGCAGTGTCACCAGGTCCTACGAGCAGTACTTC	CASSVTRSYEQYF	TRBV2	TRBJ2-7	.	.
TGCGCCAGCAGCTTGGCGCTGGCCTACGAGCAGTACTTC	CASSLALAYEQYF	TRBV5-1	TRBJ2-7	few	.
TGTGCCAGCAGCTTAGGAATCGGTACCTACGAGCAGTACTTC	CASSLGIGTYEQYF	TRBV7-2	TRBJ2-7	.	.
TGTGCCAGCACCTACGGACTAGCAGGCACAGATACGCAGTATTTT	CASTYGLAGTDTQYF	TRBV6-5	TRBJ2-3	few	TRBD2
TGTGCCAGCACCGGGACTAGCGGGAGCAATGAGCAGTTCTTC	CASTGTSGSNEQFF	TRBV27	TRBJ2-1	few	TRBD2
TGCGCCAGCAGCATAGGACAGGGGGCATACGAGCAGTACTTC	CASSIGQGAYEQYF	TRBV5-1	TRBJ2-7	few	TRBD1
TGTGCCAGCAGCTCGGGACCCCTGGATACGCAGTATTTT	CASSSGPLDTQYF	TRBV7-9	TRBJ2-3	few	.
TGTGCCAGTAGAGCGGCAGAAGGGACAAACATTCAGTACTTC	CASRAAEGTNIQYF	TRBV19	TRBJ2-4	.	.
TGTGCCATCAGTCCAGCACGGGGCTCCTACGAGCAGTACTTC	CAISPARGSYEQYF	TRBV10-3	TRBJ2-7	.	.
TGCGCCAGCAGCTTGTTAGCGGGGAACAATGAGCAGTTCTTC	CASSLLAGNNEQFF	TRBV5-1	TRBJ2-1	many	TRBD2
TGTGCCAGCAGCCCCGGGACTAGCGGGATTACAGATACGCAGTATTTT	CASSPGTSGITDTQYF	TRBV9	TRBJ2-3	.	TRBD2
TGTGCCAGCGTGAGGGACGGGATCACCGAAGCTTTCTTT	CASVRDGITEAFF	TRBV2	TRBJ1-1	.	.
TGTGCCAGCAGCGACTGGACAGGGCGGGGGACTGAAGCTTTCTTT	CASSDWTGRGTEAFF	TRBV7-8	TRBJ1-1	.	TRBD1
TGCAGCGTCCTTGGTGGGTCTAGGAACACCGGGGAGCTGTTTTTT	CSVLGGSRNTGELFF	TRBV29-1	TRBJ2-2	few	.
TGTGCCAGTAGAAACCAGGGGATCACTGAAGCTTTCTTT	CASRNQGITEAFF	TRBV19	TRBJ1-1	.	.
TGTGCCAGCAGTTTTCCCGGACAGGGCTACGAGCAGTACTTC	CASSFPGQGYEQYF	TRBV28	TRBJ2-7	.	TRBD1
TGTGCCAGCAGCCGGACCCCGCAAGAGACCCAGTACTTC	CASSRTPQETQYF	TRBV7-9	TRBJ2-5	.	.
TGTGCCAGCAGTGAATTGGCCCCTAGCGGGTCAGACACCGGGGAGCTGTTTTTT	CASSELAPSGSDTGELFF	TRBV6-1	TRBJ2-2	few	TRBD2
TGTGCCTGGAGTCTTGGGGTCAGCACCTCCTACGAGCAGTACTTC	CAWSLGVSTSYEQYF	TRBV30	TRBJ2-7	.	.
TGTGCCAGCAGCTTGGAGGGTAAAGCGTCCTACGAGCAGTACTTC	CASSLEGKASYEQYF	TRBV5-6	TRBJ2-7	few	.
TGTGCCAGCAGCTTAAAGGGCGGGAGTTACAATGAGCAGTTCTTC	CASSLKGGSYNEQFF	TRBV7-2	TRBJ2-1	few	TRBD2
TGTGCCAGCAGTAGACTCGGGACTAGCGGGTACGAGCAGTACTTC	CASSRLGTSGYEQYF	TRBV28	TRBJ2-7	.	TRBD2
TGTGCCAGCAGTACCTCCACAGGGTTTATGGAGACCCAGTACTTC	CASSTSTGFMETQYF	TRBV6-1	TRBJ2-5	.	.
TGTGCCAGCAGCTCCGGACACAACGAGCAGTACTTC	CASSSGHNEQYF	TRBV7-2	TRBJ2-7	.	.
TGCGCCAGCAGTGAAAGCTTACAGGGTAAGCCCCAGCATTTT	CASSESLQGKPQHF	TRBV10-1	TRBJ1-5	.	.
TGTGCCAGCAGTTACCTGACTAGCGCAGATACGCAGTATTTT	CASSYLTSADTQYF	TRBV27	TRBJ2-3	.	TRBD2
TGTGCCAGCAGCTTAGCCAGGGGCGCCTACGAGCAGTACTTC	CASSLARGAYEQYF	TRBV11-2	TRBJ2-7	few	.
TGTGCCAGCAGTTACTCGCGTGCTAGCGGTTCCTACGAGCAGTACTTC	CASSYSRASGSYEQYF	TRBV6-6	TRBJ2-7	.	TRBD2
TGTGCCAGCAGCTTAGAACAGGGTCTCCAAGAGACCCAGTACTTC	CASSLEQGLQETQYF	TRBV7-9	TRBJ2-5	.	.
TGTGCCAGCAGATTGGGAGCGACGGACTACGAGCAGTACTTC	CASRLGATDYEQYF	TRBV6-5	TRBJ2-7	.	.
TGTGCCAGCAGTGCGGCCCCGGATCAGCCCCAGCATTTT	CASSAAPDQPQHF	TRBV9	TRBJ1-5	.	.
TGTGCCAGCAGCTTCCGGGACACCGGCTCCTACGAGCAGTACTTC	CASSFRDTGSYEQYF	TRBV7-2	TRBJ2-7	few	.
TGTGCCACCAGCAGAGAGACGGGACCGCCTAACTTC	CATSRETGPPNF	TRBV15	TRBJ2-7	many	.
TGCGCCAGCAGCCAAGATACGGTGGCAGATACGCAGTATTTT	CASSQDTVADTQYF	TRBV4-1	TRBJ2-3	few	.